This is a list of T cell receptor beta chains from one sample in a study of cytomegalovirus exposure and HLA in healthy donors. Measured with immunoSEQ multiplex PCR; TCRdb has only the in-frame clones, and not every one. The table shows under 95,000 clones, with 80% occurring only once. The sequenced material came from PBMCs. The source is a male donor in good health and CMV-seronegative. The CDR3 runs from the conserved cysteine through the conserved F or W. Fields, in order: V gene, D gene, J gene, clone size, CDR3 DNA, CDR3 protein. D genes are given only for firm matches. Not every row has a clone size; where given, it reads once, few, many or a size class.

v_call: TRBV19; d_call: TRBD1; j_call: TRBJ2-7; clone_size: .; cdr3_nt: TGTGCCGCAACCGGGACAGGGGGTTTCTACGAGCAGTACTTC; cdr3_aa: CAATGTGGFYEQYF
v_call: TRBV4-1; d_call: .; j_call: TRBJ2-5; clone_size: .; cdr3_nt: TGCGCCAGCAGCCAAGTAGGTTGGGCACAGGGAGAGACCCAGTACTTC; cdr3_aa: CASSQVGWAQGETQYF
v_call: TRBV28; d_call: TRBD1; j_call: TRBJ2-1; clone_size: .; cdr3_nt: TGTGCCAGCAGTCTAGGTGGCAGGGGGTCCAATGAGCAGTTCTTC; cdr3_aa: CASSLGGRGSNEQFF
v_call: TRBV29-1; d_call: .; j_call: TRBJ1-5; clone_size: .; cdr3_nt: TGCAGCGCGTGCACCGGGGGGGGTGGGTGTCAGCCCCAGCATTTT; cdr3_aa: CSACTGGGGCQPQHF
v_call: TRBV6-5; d_call: .; j_call: TRBJ2-2; clone_size: .; cdr3_nt: TGTGCCAGCAGCGCTCTGTGGGCTAACACCGGGGAGCTGTTTTTT; cdr3_aa: CASSALWANTGELFF
v_call: TRBV9; d_call: .; j_call: TRBJ2-7; clone_size: .; cdr3_nt: TGTGCCAGCAGCGTAGGTGCGGAAAGCTCCTACGAGCAGTACTTC; cdr3_aa: CASSVGAESSYEQYF
v_call: TRBV5-1; d_call: TRBD1; j_call: TRBJ1-2; clone_size: .; cdr3_nt: TGCGCCAGCAGGGCCAGTATGGGACAGGGGCTAGGCTATGGCTACACCTTC; cdr3_aa: CASRASMGQGLGYGYTF
v_call: TRBV5-1; d_call: TRBD2; j_call: TRBJ2-3; clone_size: .; cdr3_nt: TGCGCCAGCAGCTTCACTAGCGACACAGATACGCAGTATTTT; cdr3_aa: CASSFTSDTDTQYF
v_call: TRBV7-3; d_call: TRBD1; j_call: TRBJ2-7; clone_size: .; cdr3_nt: TGTGCCAGCAGCTTAGTGGGACAGGGATCCGAGCAGTACTTC; cdr3_aa: CASSLVGQGSEQYF
v_call: TRBV5-1; d_call: TRBD2; j_call: TRBJ2-1; clone_size: once; cdr3_nt: TGCGCCAGCAGCTTGACAGCCACTAGCGTCAATGAGCAGTTCTTC; cdr3_aa: CASSLTATSVNEQFF
v_call: TRBV9; d_call: TRBD2; j_call: TRBJ2-2; clone_size: .; cdr3_nt: TGTGCCAGCAGCGTAGGGATAGCGGGAGGGCCTGCCGGGGAGCTGTTTTTT; cdr3_aa: CASSVGIAGGPAGELFF
v_call: TRBV9; d_call: .; j_call: TRBJ2-7; clone_size: .; cdr3_nt: TGTGCCAGCAGCGTATGGGGGGACTCCCACTACGAGCAGTACTTC; cdr3_aa: CASSVWGDSHYEQYF
v_call: TRBV9; d_call: TRBD2; j_call: TRBJ2-1; clone_size: .; cdr3_nt: TGTGCCAGCAGCGCATTCGGGACTAGCGGGCACAATGAGCAGTTCTTC; cdr3_aa: CASSAFGTSGHNEQFF
v_call: TRBV30; d_call: .; j_call: TRBJ2-7; clone_size: .; cdr3_nt: TGTGCACATCGGAGGGGATATGGCGAGCAGTACTTC; cdr3_aa: CAHRRGYGEQYF
v_call: TRBV28; d_call: TRBD1; j_call: TRBJ1-1; clone_size: .; cdr3_nt: TGTGCCAGCAGTTATCCCTACAGGGGCGCGACTGAAGCTTTCTTT; cdr3_aa: CASSYPYRGATEAFF
v_call: TRBV5-6; d_call: TRBD2; j_call: TRBJ2-7; clone_size: .; cdr3_nt: TGTGCCAGCAGCTTGGCTAGCGGGGGGAGCGAGCAGTACTTC; cdr3_aa: CASSLASGGSEQYF
v_call: TRBV5-1; d_call: .; j_call: TRBJ2-5; clone_size: .; cdr3_nt: TGCGCCAGCAGCTCCCCCTCGAGTGAGACCCAGTACTTC; cdr3_aa: CASSSPSSETQYF
v_call: TRBV9; d_call: TRBD1; j_call: TRBJ1-2; clone_size: .; cdr3_nt: TGTGCCAGCAGCCCCTCGACAGGGACGGTGTATGGCTACACCTTC; cdr3_aa: CASSPSTGTVYGYTF
v_call: TRBV9; d_call: TRBD1; j_call: TRBJ1-6; clone_size: .; cdr3_nt: TGTGCCAGCAGCGCAACCGGGACAGGGTCGGAGTCACCCCTCCACTTT; cdr3_aa: CASSATGTGSESPLHF
v_call: TRBV6-1; d_call: TRBD1; j_call: TRBJ1-1; clone_size: .; cdr3_nt: TGTGCCAGCAGAGGACAGGGAATGAACACTGAAGCTTTCTTT; cdr3_aa: CASRGQGMNTEAFF
v_call: TRBV5-1; d_call: TRBD1; j_call: TRBJ2-6; clone_size: .; cdr3_nt: TGCGCCAGCAGCTGGACCGGGACAGGGGCTGGGGCCAACGTCCTGACTTTC; cdr3_aa: CASSWTGTGAGANVLTF
v_call: TRBV10-3; d_call: TRBD1; j_call: TRBJ2-5; clone_size: .; cdr3_nt: TGTGCCACCTCCGGGACAGGGGGTGGGGAGACCCAGTACTTC; cdr3_aa: CATSGTGGGETQYF
v_call: TRBV10-3; d_call: TRBD1; j_call: TRBJ2-1; clone_size: .; cdr3_nt: TGTGCCATCAGTGAGTCTGGTCCTGGGGGACAGGGGCCGGGCAATGAGCAGTTCTTC; cdr3_aa: CAISESGPGGQGPGNEQFF
v_call: TRBV9; d_call: .; j_call: TRBJ1-6; clone_size: .; cdr3_nt: TGTGCCAGCAGCGTGGACACAAAAAATTCACCCCTCCACTTT; cdr3_aa: CASSVDTKNSPLHF
v_call: TRBV7-9; d_call: .; j_call: TRBJ2-7; clone_size: once; cdr3_nt: TGTGCCAGCAGCTTTGGACAGACCTACGAGCAGTACTTC; cdr3_aa: CASSFGQTYEQYF
v_call: TRBV19; d_call: TRBD1; j_call: TRBJ2-7; clone_size: once; cdr3_nt: TGTGCCAGTAGTATAGTTCCGGGACAGGGTTACGAGCAGTACTTC; cdr3_aa: CASSIVPGQGYEQYF
v_call: TRBV27; d_call: .; j_call: TRBJ2-1; clone_size: .; cdr3_nt: TGTGCCAGCAGTACCAGACTGAAACCCAATGAGCAGTTCTTC; cdr3_aa: CASSTRLKPNEQFF
v_call: TRBV4-1; d_call: .; j_call: TRBJ1-5; clone_size: few; cdr3_nt: TGCGCCAGCAGCCAATTACAGGGACCCAATCAGCCCCAGCATTTT; cdr3_aa: CASSQLQGPNQPQHF
v_call: TRBV16; d_call: .; j_call: TRBJ1-2; clone_size: .; cdr3_nt: TGTGCCAGCAGCCAATCGAGGCAGCCGTTTGGCTACACCTTC; cdr3_aa: CASSQSRQPFGYTF
v_call: TRBV7-2; d_call: TRBD2; j_call: TRBJ2-3; clone_size: .; cdr3_nt: TGTGCCAGCAGCTTAGGGCCGGGGGGAAATACGCAGTATTTT; cdr3_aa: CASSLGPGGNTQYF
v_call: TRBV5-4; d_call: TRBD1; j_call: TRBJ2-7; clone_size: .; cdr3_nt: TGTGCCAGCAGCCCCAAAAGTGGACAGGGCTACGAGCAGTACTTC; cdr3_aa: CASSPKSGQGYEQYF
v_call: TRBV9; d_call: .; j_call: TRBJ1-6; clone_size: once; cdr3_nt: TGTGCCAGCAGCGTTGAAGCCAATTCACCCCTCCACTTT; cdr3_aa: CASSVEANSPLHF
v_call: TRBV5-4; d_call: TRBD1; j_call: TRBJ1-6; clone_size: .; cdr3_nt: TGTGCCAGCAGCTTGATAACAGGGGCCTATAATTCACCCCTCCACTTT; cdr3_aa: CASSLITGAYNSPLHF
v_call: TRBV4-2; d_call: TRBD2; j_call: TRBJ2-3; clone_size: .; cdr3_nt: TGTGCCAGCAGCCAATATTTAGCGGGGGGGATAGATACGCAGTATTTT; cdr3_aa: CASSQYLAGGIDTQYF
v_call: TRBV7-2; d_call: .; j_call: TRBJ2-5; clone_size: .; cdr3_nt: TGTGCCAGCAGCTTAGGGACTGTTCAAGAGACCCAGTACTTC; cdr3_aa: CASSLGTVQETQYF
v_call: TRBV6-5; d_call: .; j_call: TRBJ1-2; clone_size: .; cdr3_nt: TGTGCCAGCAGTCAGAGGGGGACCCGAGAGGGCGGCTACACCTTC; cdr3_aa: CASSQRGTREGGYTF
v_call: TRBV5-6; d_call: TRBD1; j_call: TRBJ1-5; clone_size: .; cdr3_nt: TGTGCCAGCAGCTCCGGACAGGCTAATCAGCCCCAGAATTTT; cdr3_aa: CASSSGQANQPQNF
v_call: TRBV6-5; d_call: .; j_call: TRBJ1-1; clone_size: .; cdr3_nt: TGTGCCAGCAGTTGGCCCCTGAACACTGAAGCTTTCTTT; cdr3_aa: CASSWPLNTEAFF
v_call: TRBV6-1; d_call: .; j_call: TRBJ1-3; clone_size: few; cdr3_nt: TGTGCCAGCTTGAACAGGGCTGGAAACACCATATATTTT; cdr3_aa: CASLNRAGNTIYF
v_call: TRBV4-1; d_call: .; j_call: TRBJ1-4; clone_size: .; cdr3_nt: TGCGCCAGCAGCCAGCACGTGGGCAATAATGAAAAACTGTTTTTT; cdr3_aa: CASSQHVGNNEKLFF
v_call: TRBV6-1; d_call: .; j_call: TRBJ2-6; clone_size: few; cdr3_nt: TGTGCCAGCAGTGATCGACAGGGAGGAACCTCTGGGGCCAACGTCCTGACTTTC; cdr3_aa: CASSDRQGGTSGANVLTF
v_call: TRBV18; d_call: TRBD2; j_call: TRBJ2-7; clone_size: .; cdr3_nt: TGTGCCAGCTCGAACGGACTAGGGCGTCAGAACGAGCAGTACTTC; cdr3_aa: CASSNGLGRQNEQYF
v_call: TRBV5-6; d_call: .; j_call: TRBJ2-7; clone_size: few; cdr3_nt: TGTGCCAGCAGCTTGAGGCCAGGCTACGAGCAGTACTTC; cdr3_aa: CASSLRPGYEQYF
v_call: TRBV5-6; d_call: .; j_call: TRBJ2-3; clone_size: .; cdr3_nt: TGTGCCAGCAGCTTAAACCAGGGTACGCAGTATTTT; cdr3_aa: CASSLNQGTQYF
v_call: TRBV7-2; d_call: TRBD1; j_call: TRBJ1-1; clone_size: .; cdr3_nt: TGTGCCAGCAGCTCGCCGACAGGGGGCAGTGAAGCTTTCTTT; cdr3_aa: CASSSPTGGSEAFF
v_call: TRBV10-3; d_call: .; j_call: TRBJ2-2; clone_size: .; cdr3_nt: TGTGCCATCAGTGAGTCGAATATTTGGCAGAACACCGGGGAGCTGTTTTTT; cdr3_aa: CAISESNIWQNTGELFF
v_call: TRBV18; d_call: .; j_call: TRBJ2-6; clone_size: .; cdr3_nt: TGTGCCAGCGGCGCGCAGGGTTCGGGGGCCAACGTCCTGACTTTC; cdr3_aa: CASGAQGSGANVLTF
v_call: TRBV5-1; d_call: .; j_call: TRBJ2-3; clone_size: .; cdr3_nt: TGCGCCAGCAGCTTAGGAGTAGGGGGCACAGATACGCAGTATTTT; cdr3_aa: CASSLGVGGTDTQYF
v_call: TRBV19; d_call: .; j_call: TRBJ2-1; clone_size: .; cdr3_nt: TGTGCCAGTAGTATAGACAGATCTCTTCAGTTCTTC; cdr3_aa: CASSIDRSLQFF
v_call: TRBV6-1; d_call: .; j_call: TRBJ1-2; clone_size: .; cdr3_nt: TGTGCCAGCAGGGGCGGGAATAACTATGGCTACACCTTC; cdr3_aa: CASRGGNNYGYTF
v_call: TRBV9; d_call: .; j_call: TRBJ1-3; clone_size: .; cdr3_nt: TGTGCCAGCAGCTCACCTCCGGGAACCTCTGGAAACACCATATATTTT; cdr3_aa: CASSSPPGTSGNTIYF
v_call: TRBV28; d_call: .; j_call: TRBJ2-7; clone_size: few; cdr3_nt: TGTGCCAGCAGTTTGGCAGGAGGCGTCTACGAGCAGTACTTC; cdr3_aa: CASSLAGGVYEQYF
v_call: TRBV6-1; d_call: TRBD1; j_call: TRBJ2-7; clone_size: .; cdr3_nt: TGTGCCAGCCGGACAGGGGGCGATGCCTACGAGCAGTACTTC; cdr3_aa: CASRTGGDAYEQYF
v_call: TRBV6-1; d_call: TRBD1; j_call: TRBJ2-7; clone_size: .; cdr3_nt: TGTGCCAGCAGTCCTATGGGACAGAGCTACGAGCAGTACTTC; cdr3_aa: CASSPMGQSYEQYF